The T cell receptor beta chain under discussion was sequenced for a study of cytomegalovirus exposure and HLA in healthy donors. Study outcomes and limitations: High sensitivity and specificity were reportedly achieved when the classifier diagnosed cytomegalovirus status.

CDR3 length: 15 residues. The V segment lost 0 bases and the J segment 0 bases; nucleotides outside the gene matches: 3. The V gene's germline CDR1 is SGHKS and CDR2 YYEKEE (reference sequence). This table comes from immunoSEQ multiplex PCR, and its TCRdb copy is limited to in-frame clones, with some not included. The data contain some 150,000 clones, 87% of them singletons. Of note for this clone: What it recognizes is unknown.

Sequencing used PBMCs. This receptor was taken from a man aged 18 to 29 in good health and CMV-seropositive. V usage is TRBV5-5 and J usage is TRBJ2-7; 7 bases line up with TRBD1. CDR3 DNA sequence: TGTGCCAGCAGCTTGGTGGCAGGGGGCTCCTACGAGCAGTACTTC. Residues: CASSLVAGGSYEQYF.